This T cell receptor beta chain was identified during a study of OX40 agonist ivuxolimab in advanced cancers. Findings and caveats of the study: Antigen specificity was not determined for the expanded peripheral T cells.

Comments on this clone: Its specificity is not known.

The table came from immunoSEQ multiplex PCR; TCRdb's copy has only in-frame clones and leaves some out. The sample holds 77,000 or so clones, roughly 90% seen once. The CDR3 extends over 18 amino acids. Trimming cost V 3 bases and J 2 bases; bases outside gene matches: 11. Germline loops: CDR1 SGHDT, CDR2 YYEEEE. The chain uses TRBV5-6 and TRBJ2-1; 10 bases fit TRBD1. The source is an adult with an advanced solid tumor such as melanoma, head and neck, liver or kidney cancer. Here the sequenced sample was CD4+ or CD8+ T cells sorted from blood, taken in a trial of the OX40 agonist ivuxolimab. The CDR3 DNA follows: TGTGCCAGCAGCTACCTACCTCCGGGACAGGGGCCCTACAATGAGCAGTTCTTC. It specifies CASSYLPPGQGPYNEQFF.